The source of this T cell receptor (beta chain) is a study of regulatory T cells in long-lasting Graves disease. Regarding time point: newly diagnosed GD, antithyroid drugs for less than 3 months. Preparation of the TCR library used RNA extracted from PBMCs. In its sample, this clonotype was seen many times. Its specificity is unknown. Trimming took off 0 bases at V and 4 bases at J, with 12 bases between the two ends. The CDR3 contains 15 residues. Germline V gives CDR1 SGHTA, CDR2 FQGNSA. iRepertoire HTBI primers and Arm-PCR of CDR3 regions built TCR beta libraries. TCRdb independently ran MiXCR on the multiplex PCR reads; one entry per CDR3 protein. The table lists about 440,000 distinct CDR3 sequences, over 15% of them singletons. Study-level results: Favored gene segments in persistent disease were TRBV28, TRBJ1-2 and TRBJ2-5. More public clonotypes were shared by persistent patients (about 3,000) than by new patients (approximately 1,000).

The same sample was also studied in work on T cells in Graves' hyperthyroidism and ophthalmopathy. That source adds: The HTBI primer set was used in a first-round RT-PCR of the TCR CDR3. Model output signaled ophthalmopathy a median 6.5 months ahead of onset.

Material: peripheral blood mononuclear cells (PBMCs), obtained at new diagnosis, from a patient treated with antithyroid drugs. The sequence was obtained from a woman aged 25 to 39 with Graves disease. The chain employs TRBV7-2 and TRBJ1-1; TRBD1 might be the D (5 bases). CDR3 loop: CASSLALGLGTEAFF. CDR3 sequence (DNA): TGTGCCAGCAGCTTAGCGCTGGGACTGGGCACTGAAGCTTTCTTT.